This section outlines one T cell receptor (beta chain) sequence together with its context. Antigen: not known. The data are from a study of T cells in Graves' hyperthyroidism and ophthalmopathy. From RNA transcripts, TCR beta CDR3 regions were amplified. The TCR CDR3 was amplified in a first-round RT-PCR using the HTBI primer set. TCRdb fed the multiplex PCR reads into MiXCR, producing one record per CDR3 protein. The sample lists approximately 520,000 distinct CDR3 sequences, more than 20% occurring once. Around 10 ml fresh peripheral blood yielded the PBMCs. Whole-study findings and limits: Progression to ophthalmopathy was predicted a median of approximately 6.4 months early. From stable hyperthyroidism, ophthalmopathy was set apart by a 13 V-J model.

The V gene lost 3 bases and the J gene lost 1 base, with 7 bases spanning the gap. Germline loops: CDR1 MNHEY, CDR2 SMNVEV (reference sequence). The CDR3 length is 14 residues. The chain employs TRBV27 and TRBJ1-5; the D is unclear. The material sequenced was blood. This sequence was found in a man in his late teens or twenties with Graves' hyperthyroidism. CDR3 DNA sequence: TGTGCCAGCAGTTTGTCCGTAAGCAATCAGCCCCAGCATTTT. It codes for CASSLSVSNQPQHF.